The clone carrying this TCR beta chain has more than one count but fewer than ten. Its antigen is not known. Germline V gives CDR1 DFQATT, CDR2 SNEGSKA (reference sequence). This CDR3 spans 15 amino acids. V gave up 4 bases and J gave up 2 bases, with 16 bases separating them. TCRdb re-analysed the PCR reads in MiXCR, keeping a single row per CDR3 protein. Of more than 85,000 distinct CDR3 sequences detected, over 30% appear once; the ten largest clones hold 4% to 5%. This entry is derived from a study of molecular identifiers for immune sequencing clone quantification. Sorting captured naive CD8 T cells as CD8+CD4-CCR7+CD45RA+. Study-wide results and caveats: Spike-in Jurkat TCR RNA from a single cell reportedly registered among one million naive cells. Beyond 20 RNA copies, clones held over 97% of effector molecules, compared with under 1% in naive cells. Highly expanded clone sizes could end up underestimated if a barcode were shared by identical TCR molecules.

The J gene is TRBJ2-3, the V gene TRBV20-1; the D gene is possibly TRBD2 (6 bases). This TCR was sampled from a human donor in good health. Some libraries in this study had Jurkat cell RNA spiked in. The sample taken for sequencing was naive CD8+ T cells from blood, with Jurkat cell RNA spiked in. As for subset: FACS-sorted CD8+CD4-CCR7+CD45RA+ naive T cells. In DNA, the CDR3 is TGCAGTGCTACCGGGGGACCCGAAGCCACAGATACGCAGTATTTT. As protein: CSATGGPEATDTQYF.